This T cell receptor beta chain appears in the sequencing data of a study of blood T cell repertoires in COVID-19. Looking at the study overall: Specimens from acute and convalescent COVID-19 originated in the United States, Italy and Spain.

Germline V lookup: CDR1 SGDLS, CDR2 YYNGEE. The CDR3 consists of 13 residues. V shed 0 bases and J shed 9 bases, with 10 bases lying between them. Assay used: immunoSEQ multiplex PCR; TCRdb lists only in-frame clones, some missing. The sample shows roughly 290,000 clones, roughly 84% of them seen only once. This sequence originates from a person aged 65-85 years with COVID-19, enrolled during active disease. The J gene is TRBJ1-5, the V gene TRBV9; D is ambiguous. The sequencing input was peripheral blood. The CDR3 bases are TGTGCCAGCAGCGTAGGACACCCAGGGCCCCAGCATTTT. Translated: CASSVGHPGPQHF.